Following are 24 T cell receptor beta chains from one sample sequenced in a study of blood T cell repertoires in COVID-19. TCRdb's table, derived via immunoSEQ multiplex PCR, lists solely in-frame clones and lacks some. This table holds fewer than 45,000 clones, around 90% found once. What was sequenced was peripheral blood. The receptors shown here come from a man aged 60 to 69 with active or convalescent COVID-19.

The V gene is TRBV9, the J gene TRBJ1-6, with D maybe TRBD1 (5 bases). CDR3 size: 15 residues. Trimming took off 1 base at V and 5 bases at J, with 10 bases between the two ends. Germline V CDR1 and CDR2: SGDLS, YYNGEE. The CDR3 nucleotides are TGTGCCAGCAGCGTAAGCGGGGGGAATAATTCACCCCTCCACTTT. It codes for CASSVSGGNNSPLHF.

The CDR3 reads CASSLSPDFLYEQYF. CDR3 in DNA: TGCGCCAGCAGCTTGTCCCCGGACTTCTTATACGAGCAGTACTTC. This chain uses TRBV5-1 with TRBJ2-7; a possible D gene is TRBD2 (5 bases). Per the germline V gene, CDR1 is SGHRS and CDR2 is YFSETQ. V gave up 1 base and J gave up 4 bases, with 15 bases separating them. The CDR3 is 15 amino acids.

The chain recombines TRBV19 with TRBJ2-1; 7 bases match TRBD2. There are 16 residues in the CDR3. The germline V gene encodes CDR1 LNHDA and CDR2 SQIVND (reference sequence). V shed 5 bases and J 5 bases; nucleotides not matched to a gene: 12. The CDR3 nucleotides are TGTGCCAGTAGTCGGGCGCGGGGGAACTGGCACAATGAGCAGTTCTTC. It is translated as CASSRARGNWHNEQFF.

This chain uses TRBV2 with TRBJ2-7; D might be TRBD2 (6 bases). The CDR3 has 12 amino acids. V gave up 9 bases and J gave up 3 bases, with 12 bases separating them. The germline V gene has CDR1 SNHLY and CDR2 FYNNEI. CDR3 amino acids: CASMTGSYEQYF. CDR3 DNA sequence: TGTGCCAGTATGACCGGGAGCTACGAGCAGTACTTC.

The V and J genes are TRBV29-1 and TRBJ1-1, with D perhaps TRBD1 (5 bases). This CDR3 is built from 13 residues. The V gene's germline CDR1 is SQVTM and CDR2 ANQGSEA. CDR3 DNA: TGCAGTGGTTACCGCCAGGGGAACACTGAAGCTTTCTTT. Its translation is CSGYRQGNTEAFF.

The chain has TRBV13 and TRBJ2-1; 15 positions agree with TRBD2. Germline trimming cut 10 bases from V and 8 bases from J; bases unmatched to any gene: 3. Germline loops: CDR1 PRHDT, CDR2 FYEKMQ (reference sequence). The CDR3 is made up of 13 amino acids. The CDR3 loop is CATGTSGRYEQFF. CDR3 sequence (DNA): TGTGCCACCGGGACTAGCGGGAGGTATGAGCAGTTCTTC.

The chain links TRBV11-2 to TRBJ2-3; perhaps TRBD2 as D (5 bases). With 1 base removed from V and 2 bases from J, the gap between germline ends came to 10 bases. CDR3 length: 15 amino acids. Germline V gives CDR1 SGHAT, CDR2 FQNNGV. CDR3 sequence: CASSLGAGLTDTQYF. Here the CDR3 DNA reads TGTGCCAGCAGCTTAGGGGCGGGCCTCACAGATACGCAGTATTTT.

J is TRBJ2-1 and V is TRBV5-1, with 7 bases that match TRBD2. The V gene end was trimmed by 4 bases and the J gene end by 9 bases; junction bases not matched to a gene: 7. Germline lookup yields CDR1 SGHRS and CDR2 YFSETQ. The CDR3 extends over 13 amino acids. CDR3 residues: CASSPGGRGEQFF. CDR3 coding DNA: TGCGCCAGCAGCCCAGGAGGGAGGGGTGAGCAGTTCTTC.

The chain joins TRBV7-9 to TRBJ2-5, with 11 bases lining up with TRBD1. The trim removed 4 bases at V and 5 bases at J, leaving 6 bases unmatched. There are 15 residues in the CDR3. CDR1 is SEHNR, CDR2 FQNEAQ, per germline (reference sequence). The CDR3 DNA follows: TGTGCCAGCAGCTCCGGACAGGGGGCGAGGGAGACCCAGTACTTC. Protein sequence: CASSSGQGARETQYF.

The chain recombines TRBV2 with TRBJ2-2; 11 bases are a match to TRBD2. The CDR3 spans 17 residues. With 6 bases clipped from V and 0 bases from J, the junction kept 6 bases outside the gene matches. Looked up from germline, CDR1 is SNHLY and CDR2 is FYNNEI. DNA for the CDR3: TGTGCCAGCAGGGTAGCGGGAGGGCCTTCGAACACCGGGGAGCTGTTTTTT. Its translation: CASRVAGGPSNTGELFF.

This chain connects TRBV6-5 to TRBJ1-3; no firm D call. Germline V lookup: CDR1 MNHEY, CDR2 SVGAGI. This CDR3 region has 15 residues. V lost 0 bases to trimming and J lost 1 base, with 7 bases between them. The CDR3 spells CASSYSGSSGNTIYF. CDR3 nucleotides: TGTGCCAGCAGTTACTCGGGCAGTTCTGGAAACACCATATATTTT.

The chain combines TRBV18 with TRBJ1-1; 7 bases are a match to TRBD1. The germline V gene encodes CDR1 KGHSH and CDR2 LQKENI. The CDR3 extends over 16 amino acids. V dropped 3 bases and J dropped 5; count of bases not matched to a gene: 12. In nucleotides, the CDR3 is TGTGCCAGCTCACCCCGGACAGGTGGAACGAGGACTGAAGCTTTCTTT. Protein: CASSPRTGGTRTEAFF.

This chain links TRBV24-1 with TRBJ1-5; D is unresolved. This CDR3 has 13 amino acids. Germline V gives CDR1 KGHDR, CDR2 SFDVKD. Between the trimmed V and J ends, which lost 8 bases and 1 base, there was a span of 8 bases. The CDR3 region is CATNGGSNQPQHF. CDR3 coding DNA: TGTGCCACCAACGGAGGGAGCAATCAGCCCCAGCATTTT.

This clone was seen just once. CDR3 loop: CASSPFRDSVANTGELFF. Written as DNA, the CDR3 is TGTGCCAGCTCACCCTTCCGGGACAGTGTCGCGAACACCGGGGAGCTGTTTTTT. The chain joins TRBV18 to TRBJ2-2, with 7 bases identical to TRBD1. This CDR3 contains 18 residues. V was pared by 3 bases and J by 0 bases, with 10 bases of the junction left unmatched. Looked up from germline, CDR1 is KGHSH and CDR2 is LQKENI.

V gene TRBV11-2 combines with J gene TRBJ2-5, with TRBD2 as a possible D gene (6 bases). CDR1 is SGHAT and CDR2 is FQNNGV in the germline V gene. Deletions cut 6 bases from V and 4 bases from J, with 15 bases between. The CDR3 consists of 14 residues. The CDR3 DNA is TGTGCCAGCAGTGGACTAACATTCGGAGAGACCCAGTACTTC. It translates to CASSGLTFGETQYF.

The rearrangement uses TRBV18 and TRBJ1-5, with D possibly matching TRBD1 (6 bases). The length of the CDR3 is 17 residues. Trimming removed 3 bases from V and 3 bases from J, with 18 bases in between. Germline V gene sequence: CDR1 KGHSH, CDR2 LQKENI. CDR3 residues: CASSPSGGLSINQPQHF. In DNA, the CDR3 is TGTGCCAGCTCACCCTCCGGGGGGCTTAGTATCAATCAGCCCCAGCATTTT.

The V gene is TRBV12-5, the J gene TRBJ2-5; possible D gene TRBD2, 5 bases. CDR1 is LGHNT and CDR2 is FRNRAP in the germline V gene. V lost 7 bases to trimming and J lost 3 bases, with 15 bases between them. This CDR3 contains 14 residues. The CDR3 spells CASAFRELEETQYF. Here the CDR3 DNA reads TGTGCTAGTGCCTTCCGGGAACTTGAAGAGACCCAGTACTTC.

The gene calls are TRBV4-1 and TRBJ2-3; 7 nucleotides line up with TRBD2. Trimming at V came to 4 bases and at J to 2 bases, leaving 6 bases not matched to a gene. The germline V gene encodes CDR1 MGHRA and CDR2 YSYEKL. This CDR3 is 15 amino acids long. The CDR3 region has the DNA TGCGCCAGCAGCCTTCCCAGCGGGATCACAGATACGCAGTATTTT. Translation: CASSLPSGITDTQYF.

This clone has a single count. The rearrangement uses TRBV6-5 and TRBJ2-7; the match to TRBD1 covers 11 bases. This CDR3 contains 14 residues. The germline V gene has CDR1 MNHEY and CDR2 SVGAGI. Germline trimming cut 5 bases from V and 5 bases from J; bases unmatched to any gene: 5. The CDR3 bases are TGTGCCAGCAGTAGGACAGGGGGCATAGACGAGCAGTACTTC. Translation: CASSRTGGIDEQYF.

The J gene is TRBJ2-1, the V gene TRBV6-4, with 9 bases fitting TRBD2. The CDR3 length is 14 residues. CDR1 and CDR2 from the germline V gene are MRHNA and SNTAGT. With V trimmed by 0 bases and J by 10 bases, 4 bases remained unmatched. The CDR3 region has the DNA TGTGCCAGCAGTGACTCGGGCGGGAGGGCGGAGCAGTTCTTC. Encoded protein: CASSDSGGRAEQFF.

The genes are TRBV5-4 and TRBJ1-6; the D gene is possibly TRBD1 (5 bases). Germline V gene sequence: CDR1 SGHNT, CDR2 YYREEE (reference sequence). The germline V and J ends were trimmed by 0 bases and 7 bases, with 11 bases remaining between them. This CDR3 is 15 amino acids long. The CDR3, as DNA: TGTGCCAGCAGCTTGGAACGACAGTCAAATTCACCCCTCCACTTT. It encodes CASSLERQSNSPLHF.

V gene TRBV6-5 combines with J gene TRBJ2-7; 7 nucleotides agree with TRBD1. The J segment lost 3 bases and the V segment lost 7 bases, leaving 3 bases of the junction unmatched. Germline V gives CDR1 MNHEY, CDR2 SVGAGI. This CDR3 is built from 12 residues. As DNA, the CDR3 is TGTGCCAGCAAAAGACAGGGCTACGAGCAGTACTTC. The encoded protein is CASKRQGYEQYF.

This clone was recorded only once. The V and J genes are TRBV7-9 and TRBJ2-5; 9 bases agree with TRBD2. Germline V gene sequence: CDR1 SEHNR, CDR2 FQNEAQ (reference sequence). After removal of 1 base from V and 5 bases from J, the junction contained 5 bases not matched to a gene. There are 15 residues in the CDR3. As DNA, the CDR3 is TGTGCCAGCAGCTTAGAATACCTAGCGGGGGAGACCCAGTACTTC. It specifies CASSLEYLAGETQYF.

V and J are TRBV7-2 and TRBJ2-1, with a tentative D call TRBD2 (5 bases). V lost 8 bases to trimming and J lost 0 bases, with 11 bases between them. Germline V lookup: CDR1 SGHTA, CDR2 FQGNSA. The CDR3 runs to 14 residues. CDR3 loop: CASQTGSSYNEQFF. The CDR3 DNA reads as TGTGCCAGCCAGACGGGGAGCTCCTACAATGAGCAGTTCTTC.